These 27 T cell receptor beta chains share one sample of origin, sequenced in a study of blood T cell repertoires in COVID-19. Sequencing was performed with immunoSEQ multiplex PCR; in TCRdb, only in-frame clones are kept and a portion is missing. The table lists about 76,000 clones, over 80% of them singletons, with roughly 5% in the top ten. The source material was peripheral blood. All receptors derive from a man over 45 with active COVID-19.

J is TRBJ2-7 and V is TRBV5-6, with a weak D call TRBD2 (6 bases). Germline assignment: CDR1 SGHDT and CDR2 YYEEEE. V dropped 2 bases and J dropped 6 bases, with 18 bases sitting between them. The CDR3 sequence is 15 residues long. The CDR3 coding sequence is TGTGCCAGCAGCTTTGGGACTGAGAGAGGTGGCGAGCAGTACTTC. Protein product: CASSFGTERGGEQYF.

This chain's CDR3 is CASSLWQGSFEQYF. The CDR3 nucleotides are TGTGCCAGCAGTTTATGGCAGGGATCTTTCGAGCAGTACTTC. The V gene is TRBV28, the J gene TRBJ2-7; TRBD1 might be the D (5 bases). There are 14 residues in the CDR3. Germline CDR1 and CDR2: MDHEN and SYDVKM. V lost 0 bases and J lost 6, with 12 bases in between.

This clone was found a few times. V usage is TRBV4-1 and J usage is TRBJ1-2, with D possibly matching TRBD1 (5 bases). This CDR3 spans 13 amino acids. CDR1 is MGHRA, CDR2 YSYEKL, per germline. The germline V and J ends were trimmed by 4 bases and 8 bases, with 14 bases remaining between them. This CDR3 reads CASSLGGTGGYTF. The CDR3 coding sequence is TGCGCCAGCAGCCTTGGGGGGACCGGCGGCTACACCTTC.

The V and J genes are TRBV5-5 and TRBJ1-5, with 8 nucleotides matching TRBD1. Looked up from germline, CDR1 is SGHKS and CDR2 is YYEKEE (reference sequence). The J segment lost 6 bases and the V segment lost 0 bases, leaving 5 bases of the junction unmatched. This CDR3 comprises 15 residues. CDR3 loop: CASSLGQGTIQPQHF. CDR3 in DNA: TGTGCCAGCAGCTTGGGACAGGGGACTATTCAGCCCCAGCATTTT.

The rearrangement links TRBV4-1 to TRBJ2-4; D perhaps matches TRBD2 (5 bases). V lost 3 bases and J 0 bases, leaving 21 bases between the germline ends. Germline CDR1 MGHRA, CDR2 YSYEKL. This CDR3 spans 19 amino acids. This CDR3 is CASSHSTLRKTIAKNIQYF. As DNA, the CDR3 is TGCGCCAGCAGCCACTCAACTTTGCGTAAGACTATAGCCAAAAACATTCAGTACTTC.

This clone was recorded once. The J gene is TRBJ2-1, the V gene TRBV11-2; 8 bases agree with TRBD2. CDR1 is SGHAT, CDR2 FQNNGV, per germline. V shed 1 base, J shed 4 bases, and the junction held 12 bases outside the gene matches. The CDR3 runs to 18 residues. CDR3 nucleotide sequence: TGTGCCAGCAGCTTAGTAAGGGGAGCGGGGGCGGTTTACAATGAGCAGTTCTTC. This encodes CASSLVRGAGAVYNEQFF.

The chain has TRBV7-6 and TRBJ2-1; 8 bases line up with TRBD2. Germline CDR1 reads SGHVS; CDR2 reads FNYEAQ. V gave up 5 bases and J gave up 3 bases; unmatched junction bases: 12. CDR3 length: 17 amino acids. This CDR3 is CASSVYEAGEGYNEQFF. For the CDR3, the DNA is TGTGCCAGCAGCGTTTATGAAGCGGGAGAAGGCTACAATGAGCAGTTCTTC.

This clone appeared a single time. This rearrangement joins TRBV7-2 to TRBJ2-7; 7 bases line up with TRBD2. Trimming took 3 bases from V and 3 from J; bases not matched to a gene: 11. Per germline, CDR1 SGHTA and CDR2 FQGNSA. This CDR3 spans 16 amino acids. The CDR3 DNA is TGTGCCAGCAGCTTTAGTGGACTAGACCCTAACTACGAGCAGTACTTC. Encoded protein: CASSFSGLDPNYEQYF.

The V gene is TRBV4-2, the J gene TRBJ1-1; a possible D gene is TRBD1 (6 bases). From germline, CDR1 is LGHNA and CDR2 YNFKEQ. The CDR3 spans 16 residues. Trimming pared 4 bases from V and 7 bases from J, leaving 22 bases between. The CDR3 loop is CASSRAGRGSDLEAFF. The CDR3 region has the DNA TGTGCCAGCAGCCGAGCAGGGAGGGGGTCCGACCTTGAAGCTTTCTTT.

V and J are TRBV29-1 and TRBJ1-2, with a weak D call TRBD1 (5 bases). In germline, CDR1 is SQVTM, CDR2 ANQGSEA. The CDR3 runs 14 residues. Between the trimmed V and J ends, which lost 2 bases and 4 bases, there was a span of 14 bases. CDR3 region: CSVESRGGGYGYTF. CDR3 nucleotides: TGCAGCGTTGAATCTAGGGGAGGTGGCTATGGCTACACCTTC.

J is TRBJ2-7 and V is TRBV10-3; TRBD1 matches 12 bases. This CDR3 region has 17 residues. V shed 2 bases and J 9 bases; nucleotides not matched to a gene: 14. Germline CDR1 ENHRY, CDR2 SYGVKD. The CDR3 DNA reads as TGTGCCATCAGTGAGACTTACCCCGGGACAGGGGGCGTTGGGCAGTACTTC. It specifies CAISETYPGTGGVGQYF.

This chain connects TRBV6-5 to TRBJ1-6; D ambiguous. The V end lost 4 bases, the J end lost 6 bases, and 10 bases lay between the germline ends. CDR3 length: 14 residues. Germline CDR1 MNHEY, CDR2 SVGAGI. The CDR3 loop is CASSLNSPNSPLHF. The CDR3 nucleotides are TGTGCCAGCAGTTTGAACAGCCCTAATTCACCCCTCCACTTT.

V usage is TRBV7-2 and J usage is TRBJ2-2; 7 bases agree with TRBD1. V trimming: 5 bases; J trimming: 3 bases; junction bases outside the gene matches: 6. This CDR3 spans 15 amino acids. Per germline, CDR1 SGHTA and CDR2 FQGNSA. CDR3: CASSQGQGDTGELFF. For the CDR3, the DNA is TGTGCCAGCAGCCAAGGGCAGGGGGACACCGGGGAGCTGTTTTTT.

The chain joins TRBV27 to TRBJ1-1; D remains ambiguous. The CDR3 is made up of 13 amino acids. In germline, CDR1 is MNHEY, CDR2 SMNVEV (reference sequence). The ends were cut back, 0 bases at V and 7 bases at J, with 9 bases in the middle. This CDR3 reads CASSLSPRSEAFF. The CDR3 DNA reads as TGTGCCAGCAGTTTATCCCCCCGCAGTGAAGCTTTCTTT.

This chain joins TRBV23-1 and TRBJ1-1; a weak D match, TRBD1 (5 bases). TRBV23-1 is flagged as an ORF with uncertain function. The CDR3 extends over 17 amino acids. Between the trimmed V and J ends, which lost 4 bases and 1 base, there was a span of 19 bases. The CDR3 nucleotides read TGCGCCAGCAGTCGCCAGGGTGTATTCCCAAGGAACACTGAAGCTTTCTTT. It translates to CASSRQGVFPRNTEAFF.

The rearrangement links TRBV4-1 to TRBJ1-2; 8 bases map to TRBD1. The CDR3 runs 16 residues. Germline V lookup: CDR1 MGHRA, CDR2 YSYEKL. The J segment lost 0 bases and the V segment lost 1 base, leaving 4 bases of the junction unmatched. CDR3 nucleotides: TGCGCCAGCAGCCAAGTTGGACAGGGAGCTAACTATGGCTACACCTTC. Protein sequence: CASSQVGQGANYGYTF.

This clone has more than one count but fewer than ten. The V gene is TRBV7-2, the J gene TRBJ2-1; 7 bases map to TRBD1. The CDR3 loop spans 15 amino acids. Germline trimming cut 2 bases from V and 4 bases from J; bases unmatched to any gene: 5. CDR1 is SGHTA and CDR2 is FQGNSA in the germline V gene. The CDR3 DNA is TGTGCCAGCAGCTTATCCGGGACAGTTTACAATGAGCAGTTCTTC. Amino acids: CASSLSGTVYNEQFF.

The chain employs TRBV19 and TRBJ1-5, with 8 bases that match TRBD1. Per germline, CDR1 LNHDA and CDR2 SQIVND (reference sequence). The CDR3 loop spans 15 amino acids. Unmatched junction bases numbered 10, after V lost 4 bases and J lost 8 bases. The DNA of the CDR3 is TGTGCCAGTAGTAACCGACAGGGGCCCAAGGAGCCCCAGCATTTT. Translated: CASSNRQGPKEPQHF.

The genes are TRBV7-3 and TRBJ2-1; TRBD2 aligns across 9 bases. V was clipped by 5 bases and J by 8 bases; unmatched bases: 10. Germline V gives CDR1 SGHTA, CDR2 FQGTGA. CDR3 length: 15 residues. CDR3 DNA sequence: TGTGCCAGCAGCCGCGGGGGGGCCCAGGTCTATGAGCAGTTCTTC. Amino acid sequence: CASSRGGAQVYEQFF.

This chain connects TRBV6-5 to TRBJ1-1; D is undetermined. The CDR3 totals 13 residues. CDR1 is MNHEY, CDR2 SVGAGI, per germline. V was cut by 9 bases and J by 4 bases, with 15 bases left in between. The DNA for the CDR3 is TGTGCCAGTCAGAGCGGAGGGCGCACTGAAGCTTTCTTT. As protein: CASQSGGRTEAFF.

The chain has TRBV19 and TRBJ1-2, with a weak D call TRBD1 (5 bases). The germline V and J ends were trimmed by 3 bases and 3 bases, with 14 bases remaining between them. The CDR3 has 15 residues. Germline loops: CDR1 LNHDA, CDR2 SQIVND (reference sequence). The CDR3 spells CASSIFPARDYGYTF. DNA for the CDR3: TGTGCCAGTAGTATCTTCCCCGCCAGGGACTATGGCTACACCTTC.

V gene TRBV5-4 combines with J gene TRBJ1-2; 12 nucleotides match TRBD1. Trimming removed 6 bases from V and 8 bases from J; junction bases left unmatched: 11. The CDR3 totals 15 residues. Germline CDR1 and CDR2: SGHNT and YYREEE (reference sequence). CDR3 nucleotides: TGTGCCAGCACCCCCGGGACAGGGGGCGCGTGGGGCTACACCTTC. Amino acid sequence: CASTPGTGGAWGYTF.

This clone came up once. The gene calls are TRBV3-1 (or the pseudogene TRBV3-2) and TRBJ2-3; 10 bases are a match to TRBD2. CDR1 LGHDT and CDR2 YNNKEL come from the germline V gene (reference sequence). V gave up 5 bases and J gave up 1 base; unmatched junction bases: 9. The CDR3 totals 17 residues. In nucleotides, the CDR3 is TGTGCCAGCAGCTACTCGGGGCTAGCGGGGGGCACAGATACGCAGTATTTT. Protein sequence: CASSYSGLAGGTDTQYF.

The chain employs TRBV12-1 and TRBJ2-3; the DNA was not compared with TRBD2, the D call given in the table. TRBV12-1 is an annotated pseudogene. The CDR3 consists of 16 residues. CDR3 bases: TGTGCCAGCAGCTTTGGTCTAGCGAGACGCACAGATACGCAGTATTTT. Translation: CASSFGLARRTDTQYF.

The rearrangement uses TRBV3-1 (or the pseudogene TRBV3-2) and TRBJ1-2, with TRBD1 as a possible D gene (6 bases). Trimming took off 0 bases at V and 2 bases at J, with 13 bases between the two ends. Germline V gene data show CDR1 as LGHDT and CDR2 as YNNKEL (reference sequence). The CDR3 runs 16 residues. CDR3 in DNA: TGTGCCAGCAGCCAAGAATGGCAGGGGTTGAACTATGGCTACACCTTC. As protein: CASSQEWQGLNYGYTF.

The chain carries TRBV6-6 and TRBJ2-3; D gene unclear. V shed 2 bases and J shed 3 bases, with 9 bases lying between them. Germline CDR1 is MNHNY and CDR2 is SVGAGI (reference sequence). This CDR3 comprises 14 residues. The CDR3: CASSYVTRTDTQYF. The CDR3 DNA is TGTGCCAGCAGTTACGTGACGAGGACAGATACGCAGTATTTT.

CDR3 loop: CASSDDSYNEQFF. The CDR3 DNA sequence: TGTGCCAGCAGCGATGACAGCTACAATGAGCAGTTCTTC. The chain carries TRBV9 and TRBJ2-1; tentative D call: TRBD1 (5 bases). The V gene lost 3 bases and the J gene lost 3 bases, with 7 bases spanning the gap. The CDR3 runs to 13 residues. Germline CDR1 reads SGDLS; CDR2 reads YYNGEE.